Sample share makes the clone carrying this T cell receptor (beta chain) medium-sized. The antigen is undetermined. These data belong to a study of metastatic and nonmetastatic thyroid tumors. About the research overall: Malignant and benign thyroid patients had repertoires compared in peripheral blood and tumor or nodule tissue.

CDR3 length: 15 amino acids. In germline, CDR1 is ENHRY, CDR2 SYGVKD. V was cut by 3 bases and J by 6 bases, with 12 bases left in between. TCRdb used MiXCR to call clones anew from the PCR reads. Among 23,000 or so clones, approximately 19% were seen once, and the ten largest hold about 4.6%. There were no patients who had received any treatment before thyroid surgery. Study results and caveats: Relative to benign nodules, malignant thyroid tumors were reportedly characterized by significantly elevated TCR beta diversity in blood and tumor.

This chain connects TRBV10-3 to TRBJ2-6; D uncertain. This receptor was taken from a male donor with papillary thyroid cancer or a benign thyroid nodule (not recorded which). Some clones in this sample may be carry-over from other donors' samples. Material: blood. CDR3: CAISDSQAMANVLTF. The CDR3 DNA reads TGTGCCATCAGTGATAGTCAGGCAATGGCCAACGTCCTGACTTTC.